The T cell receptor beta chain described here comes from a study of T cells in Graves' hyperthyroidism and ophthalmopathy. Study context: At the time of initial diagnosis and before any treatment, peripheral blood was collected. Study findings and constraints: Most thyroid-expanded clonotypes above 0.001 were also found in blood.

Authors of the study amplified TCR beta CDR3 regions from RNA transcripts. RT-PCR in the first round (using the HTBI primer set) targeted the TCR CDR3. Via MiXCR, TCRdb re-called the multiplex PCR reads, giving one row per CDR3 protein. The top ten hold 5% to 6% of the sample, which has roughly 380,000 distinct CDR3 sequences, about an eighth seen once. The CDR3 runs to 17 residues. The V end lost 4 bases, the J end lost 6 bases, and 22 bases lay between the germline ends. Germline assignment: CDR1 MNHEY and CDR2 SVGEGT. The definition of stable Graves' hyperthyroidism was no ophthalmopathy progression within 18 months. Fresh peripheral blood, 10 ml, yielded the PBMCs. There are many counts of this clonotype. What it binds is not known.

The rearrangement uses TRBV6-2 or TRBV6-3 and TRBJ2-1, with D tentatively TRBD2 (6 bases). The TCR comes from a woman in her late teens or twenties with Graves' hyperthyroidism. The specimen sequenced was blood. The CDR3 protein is CASSSGGSGLNINEQFF. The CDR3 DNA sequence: TGTGCCAGCAGTTCTGGGGGATCGGGACTTAATATCAATGAGCAGTTCTTC.